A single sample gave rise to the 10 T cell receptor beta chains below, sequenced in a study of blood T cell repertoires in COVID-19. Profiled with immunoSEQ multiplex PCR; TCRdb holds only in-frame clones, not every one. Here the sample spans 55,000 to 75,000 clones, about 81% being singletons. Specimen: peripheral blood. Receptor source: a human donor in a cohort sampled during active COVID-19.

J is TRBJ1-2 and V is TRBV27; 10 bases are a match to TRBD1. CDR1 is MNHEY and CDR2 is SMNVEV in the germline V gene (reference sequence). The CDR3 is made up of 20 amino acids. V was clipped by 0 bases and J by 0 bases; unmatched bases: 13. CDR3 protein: CASSLSIKWRDRGPNYGYTF. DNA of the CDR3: TGTGCCAGCAGTTTATCGATTAAATGGAGGGACAGGGGCCCTAACTATGGCTACACCTTC.

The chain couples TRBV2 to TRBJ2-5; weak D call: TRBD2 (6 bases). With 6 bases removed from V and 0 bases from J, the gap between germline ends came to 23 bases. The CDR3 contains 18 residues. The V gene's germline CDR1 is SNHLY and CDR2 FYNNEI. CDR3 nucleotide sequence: TGTGCCAGCAGGGGTTGGGGGAGCGGGCGTCCGTACCAAGAGACCCAGTACTTC. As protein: CASRGWGSGRPYQETQYF.

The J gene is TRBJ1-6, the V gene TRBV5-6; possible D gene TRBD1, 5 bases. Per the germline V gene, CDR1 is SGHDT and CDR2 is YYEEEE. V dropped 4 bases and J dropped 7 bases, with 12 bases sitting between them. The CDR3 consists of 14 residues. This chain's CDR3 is CASSRSRANSPLHF. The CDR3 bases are TGTGCCAGCAGCCGAAGCAGGGCCAATTCACCCCTCCACTTT.

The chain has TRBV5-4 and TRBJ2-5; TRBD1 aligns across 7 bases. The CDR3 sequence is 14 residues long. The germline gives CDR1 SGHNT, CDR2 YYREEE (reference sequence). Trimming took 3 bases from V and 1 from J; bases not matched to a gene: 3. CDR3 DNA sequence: TGTGCCAGCAGCTCCGGACAGGTCCAAGAGACCCAGTACTTC. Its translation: CASSSGQVQETQYF.

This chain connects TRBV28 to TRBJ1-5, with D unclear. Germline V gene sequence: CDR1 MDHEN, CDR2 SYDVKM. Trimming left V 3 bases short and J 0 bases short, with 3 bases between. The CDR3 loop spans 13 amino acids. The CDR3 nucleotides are TGTGCCAGCAGTTTTAGTAGCAATCAGCCCCAGCATTTT. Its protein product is CASSFSSNQPQHF. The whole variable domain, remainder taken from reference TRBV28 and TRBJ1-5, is DVKVTQSSRYLVKRTGEKVFLECVQDMDHENMFWYRQDPGLGLRLIYFSYDVKMKEKGDIPEGYSVSREKKERFSLILESASTNQTSMYLCASSFSSNQPQHFGDGTRLSIL.

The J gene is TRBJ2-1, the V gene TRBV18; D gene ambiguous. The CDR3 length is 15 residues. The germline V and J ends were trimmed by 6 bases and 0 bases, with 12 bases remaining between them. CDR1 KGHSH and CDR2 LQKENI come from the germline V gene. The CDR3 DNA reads TGTGCCAGCTCGCCCCGAGGTCACTCCTACAATGAGCAGTTCTTC. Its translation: CASSPRGHSYNEQFF.

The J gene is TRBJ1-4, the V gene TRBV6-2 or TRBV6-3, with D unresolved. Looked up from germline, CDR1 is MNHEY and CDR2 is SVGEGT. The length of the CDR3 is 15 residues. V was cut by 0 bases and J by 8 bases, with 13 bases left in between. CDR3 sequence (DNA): TGTGCCAGCAGTTACTCCCCCGGGAGCCGGGAAAAACTGTTTTTT. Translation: CASSYSPGSREKLFF.

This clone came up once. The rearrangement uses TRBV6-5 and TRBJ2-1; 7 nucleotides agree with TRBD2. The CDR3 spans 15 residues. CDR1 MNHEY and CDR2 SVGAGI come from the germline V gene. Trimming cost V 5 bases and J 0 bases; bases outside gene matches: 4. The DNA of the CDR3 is TGTGCCAGCAGTCGAAGCGGGGCCTCCTACAATGAGCAGTTCTTC. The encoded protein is CASSRSGASYNEQFF.

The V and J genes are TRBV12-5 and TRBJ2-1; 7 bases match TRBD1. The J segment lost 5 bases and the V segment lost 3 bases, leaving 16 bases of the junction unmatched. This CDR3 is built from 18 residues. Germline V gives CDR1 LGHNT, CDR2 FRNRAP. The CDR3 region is CASGFFNPGTVTDNEQFF. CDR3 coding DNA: TGTGCTAGTGGTTTTTTCAACCCAGGGACAGTCACCGACAATGAGCAGTTCTTC. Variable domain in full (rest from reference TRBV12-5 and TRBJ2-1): DARVTQTPRHKVTEMGQEVTMRCQPILGHNTVFWYRQTMMQGLELLAYFRNRAPLDDSGMPKDRFSAEMPDATLATLKIQPSEPRDSAVYFCASGFFNPGTVTDNEQFFGPGTRLTVL.

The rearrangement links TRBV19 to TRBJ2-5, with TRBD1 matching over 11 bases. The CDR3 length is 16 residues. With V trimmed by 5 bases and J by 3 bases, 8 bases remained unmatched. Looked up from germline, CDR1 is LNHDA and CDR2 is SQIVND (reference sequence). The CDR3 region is CASSPVGQGGEETQYF. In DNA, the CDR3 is TGTGCCAGTAGTCCCGTGGGACAGGGGGGGGAAGAGACCCAGTACTTC.